Following are 14 T cell receptor beta chains from one sample sequenced in a study. TCRdb re-analysed the RT-PCR reads in MiXCR, keeping a single row per CDR3 protein. The sample has about 700,000 distinct CDR3 sequences; 13% to 15% are singletons. Sequencing was done on a sample of memory CD4+ T cells from blood. Receptors were obtained from a female donor in good health, serving as a healthy control.

This clonotype was counted a few times. The rearrangement links TRBV5-5 to TRBJ1-2; 7 nucleotides align to TRBD1. This CDR3 is 14 amino acids long. Per the germline V gene, CDR1 is SGHKS and CDR2 is YYEKEE (reference sequence). V gave up 0 bases and J gave up 8 bases; unmatched junction bases: 7. CDR3 bases: TGTGCCAGCAGCTTGGGGGAGACAGGGCAAGGCTACACCTTC. It codes for CASSLGETGQGYTF. Drawing the rest from reference TRBV5-5 and TRBJ1-2, the complete variable domain is DAGVTQSPTHLIKTRGQQVTLRCSPISGHKSVSWYQQVLGQGPQFIFQYYEKEERGRGNFPDRFSARQFPNYSSELNVNALLLGDSALYLCASSLGETGQGYTFGSGTRLTVV.

This clonotype turned up a few times. The genes are TRBV7-2 and TRBJ2-5, with TRBD2 as a possible D gene (5 bases). CDR3 size: 15 residues. The germline gives CDR1 SGHTA, CDR2 FQGNSA. V was pared by 5 bases and J by 2 bases, with 15 bases between. The CDR3 protein is CASSRLSGVQETQYF. For the CDR3, the DNA is TGTGCCAGCAGCCGACTATCGGGCGTTCAAGAGACCCAGTACTTC.

V and J are TRBV5-1 and TRBJ2-3, with D hard to call. CDR3 size: 14 residues. Germline CDR1 and CDR2: SGHRS and YFSETQ. V lost 0 bases to trimming and J lost 6 bases, with 11 bases between them. The CDR3 sequence: CASSLGAPADTQYF. CDR3 DNA sequence: TGCGCCAGCAGCTTGGGGGCACCGGCGGATACGCAGTATTTT.

CDR3 coding DNA: TGTGCCAGCACCTCAGCCCTAGCACATTACAATGAGCAGTTCTTC. This translates into CASTSALAHYNEQFF. The chain employs TRBV28 and TRBJ2-1; weak D call: TRBD2 (5 bases). The CDR3 extends over 15 amino acids. V was trimmed by 7 bases and J by 4 bases, leaving 17 bases between them. The germline V gene has CDR1 MDHEN and CDR2 SYDVKM.

This clonotype was picked up many times. The chain has TRBV12-3 or TRBV12-4 and TRBJ2-1, with a weak D call TRBD1 (5 bases). This CDR3 has 12 amino acids. V lost 4 bases and J lost 15, with 16 bases in between. CDR3: CASSSDSQKGFF. The CDR3 DNA sequence: TGTGCCAGCAGTTCCGACAGCCAGAAGGGGTTCTTC.

In its sample, this clonotype was seen many times. The chain recombines TRBV6-5 with TRBJ1-1, with D possibly being TRBD1 (5 bases). The CDR3 is 12 amino acids. Trimming stripped 0 bases from V and 10 bases from J, with 9 bases between. Germline V gene sequence: CDR1 MNHEY, CDR2 SVGAGI. For the CDR3, the DNA is TGTGCCAGCAGTTACTCGACGGGACCAGCTTTCTTT. Translating it yields CASSYSTGPAFF.

The J gene is TRBJ2-2, the V gene TRBV20-1; maybe TRBD2 (7 bases). The V end was cut by 0 bases, the J end by 6 bases, with 17 bases between. Germline CDR1 is DFQATT and CDR2 is SNEGSKA (reference sequence). There are 16 residues in the CDR3. CDR3 amino acids: CSARDLRGAGAGELFF. CDR3 sequence (DNA): TGCAGTGCTAGAGATCTCCGGGGGGCGGGCGCCGGGGAGCTGTTTTTT.

The table lists this clonotype with many counts. The chain joins TRBV7-8 to TRBJ2-7; D remains unclear. The ends were cut back, 4 bases at V and 3 bases at J, with 4 bases in the middle. Germline V gives CDR1 SGHVS, CDR2 FQNEAQ. The CDR3 runs to 11 residues. The CDR3 bases are TGTGCCAGCAGCTACCACTACGAGCAGTACTTC. Its translation is CASSYHYEQYF.

This clonotype occurred many times. J is TRBJ1-4 and V is TRBV27; unclear D gene. V lost 3 bases, J lost 7 bases, and 12 bases lay in between. The CDR3 has 14 amino acids. Looked up from germline, CDR1 is MNHEY and CDR2 is SMNVEV (reference sequence). The CDR3 is CASSFGRTPEKLFF. CDR3 sequence (DNA): TGTGCCAGCAGTTTTGGGAGGACTCCTGAAAAACTGTTTTTT. Full variable domain (remainder filled in from reference TRBV27 and TRBJ1-4): EAQVTQNPRYLITVTGKKLTVTCSQNMNHEYMSWYRQDPGLGLRQIYYSMNVEVTDKGDVPEGYKVSRKEKRNFPLILESPSPNQTSLYFCASSFGRTPEKLFFGSGTQLSVL.

CDR3 coding DNA: TGTGCCAGCAGCTTAGTGATCTCTTCCAGCTCTGGAAACACCATATATTTT. Translated, it gives CASSLVISSSSGNTIYF. V usage is TRBV7-6 and J usage is TRBJ1-3; D is unresolved. V was shortened by 1 base and J by 0 bases, with 13 bases between the two germline ends. Germline V CDR1 and CDR2: SGHVS, FNYEAQ. The CDR3 is 17 amino acids.

Only a few counts were recorded for this clonotype. The rearrangement uses TRBV5-6 and TRBJ2-1; 9 positions agree with TRBD1. The V gene's germline CDR1 is SGHDT and CDR2 YYEEEE. The CDR3 length is 15 residues. V lost 6 bases to trimming and J lost 4 bases; unmatched junction nucleotides: 8. The CDR3 bases are TGTGCCAGCATCCTGGGACAGGGACCTTACAATGAGCAGTTCTTC. It yields the protein CASILGQGPYNEQFF.

This clonotype was found a few times. V usage is TRBV27 and J usage is TRBJ1-6; tentatively, D is TRBD1 (6 bases). Trimming shortened V by 6 bases and J by 7 bases, and 19 bases separated the two germline ends. The germline V gene encodes CDR1 MNHEY and CDR2 SMNVEV (reference sequence). The CDR3 has 16 amino acids. The CDR3, as DNA: TGTGCCAGCAGAGCCGGGACCGGGACACGGAATTCACCCCTCCACTTT. Protein sequence: CASRAGTGTRNSPLHF.

This clonotype was counted a few times. The rearrangement links TRBV19 to TRBJ2-7; a possible D gene is TRBD2 (6 bases). This CDR3 spans 15 amino acids. V lost 3 bases and J lost 4, with 16 bases in between. In germline, CDR1 is LNHDA, CDR2 SQIVND (reference sequence). The DNA for the CDR3 is TGTGCCAGTAGTATTTCGTTAGTAGGAGGGTACGAGCAGTACTTC. This codes for CASSISLVGGYEQYF.

This clonotype was seen repeatedly, ten times or more. The chain links TRBV12-3 or TRBV12-4 to TRBJ2-5; 7 nucleotides agree with TRBD1. After removal of 5 bases from V and 3 bases from J, the junction contained 6 bases not matched to a gene. The CDR3 contains 14 residues. CDR3 sequence: CASSAYRGKETQYF. The CDR3 bases are TGTGCCAGCAGTGCGTACAGGGGTAAAGAGACCCAGTACTTC.